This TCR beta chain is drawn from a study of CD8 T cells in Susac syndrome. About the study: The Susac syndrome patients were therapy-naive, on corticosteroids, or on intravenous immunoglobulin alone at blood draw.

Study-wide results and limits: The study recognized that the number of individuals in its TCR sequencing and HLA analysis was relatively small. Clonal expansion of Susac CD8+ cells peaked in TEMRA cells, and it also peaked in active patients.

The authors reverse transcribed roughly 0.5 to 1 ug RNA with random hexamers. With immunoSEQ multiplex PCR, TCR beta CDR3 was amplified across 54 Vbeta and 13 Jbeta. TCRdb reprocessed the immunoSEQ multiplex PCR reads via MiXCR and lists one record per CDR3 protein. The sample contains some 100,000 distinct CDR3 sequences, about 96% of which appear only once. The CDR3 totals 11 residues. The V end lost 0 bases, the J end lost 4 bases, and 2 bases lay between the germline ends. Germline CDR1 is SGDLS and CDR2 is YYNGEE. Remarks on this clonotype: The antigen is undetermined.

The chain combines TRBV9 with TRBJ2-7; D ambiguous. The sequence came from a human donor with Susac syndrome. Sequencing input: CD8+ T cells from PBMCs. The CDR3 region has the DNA TGTGCCAGCAGCGTAGATTACGAGCAGTACTTC. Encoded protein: CASSVDYEQYF. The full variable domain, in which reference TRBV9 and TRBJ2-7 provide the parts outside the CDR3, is DSGVTQTPKHLITATGQRVTLRCSPRSGDLSVYWYQQSLDQGLQFLIQYYNGEERAKGNILERFSAQQFPDLHSELNLSSLELGDSALYFCASSVDYEQYFGPGTRLTVT.